Shown below are 28 T cell receptor beta chains from a single sample sequenced in a study of control samples from healthy donors and cancer patients. The repertoire was sequenced with immunoSEQ multiplex PCR; TCRdb's copy has only in-frame clones and lacks some. The sample includes some 95,000 clones, almost 90% of them seen just once. Sequencing was performed on blood. Receptors originate from a man younger than 40 in good health.

The chain links TRBV27 to TRBJ1-6; TRBD1 might be the D (5 bases). V was clipped by 0 bases and J by 9 bases, with 9 bases between them. Per germline, CDR1 MNHEY and CDR2 SMNVEV (reference sequence). This CDR3 has 14 residues. The CDR3 reads CASSLSGVSSPLHF. DNA of the CDR3: TGTGCCAGCAGTTTATCAGGGGTTAGTTCACCCCTCCACTTT.

This clone was counted once. The chain is built from TRBV28 and TRBJ2-7; 7 bases are shared with TRBD2. The junction had 13 bases not matched to a gene; V was cut back by 6 bases and J by 5 bases. The CDR3 covers 15 residues. Germline-derived CDR1 and CDR2 are MDHEN and SYDVKM. DNA for the CDR3: TGTGCCAGCAGCCTACGGGAGGCCGGGGTACACGAGCAGTACTTC. Amino acid sequence: CASSLREAGVHEQYF.

CDR3 DNA sequence: TGTGCCAGCAGTCAGGGACTGAACACTGAAGCTTTCTTT. Amino acid sequence: CASSQGLNTEAFF. This sequence joins TRBV12-3 or TRBV12-4 and TRBJ1-1; perhaps TRBD1 as D (5 bases). CDR3 size: 13 residues. Trimming removed 5 bases from V and 0 bases from J, with 7 bases in between.

The chain joins TRBV7-3 to TRBJ2-5; 11 positions agree with TRBD2. The CDR3 runs 15 residues. The germline V gene encodes CDR1 SGHTA and CDR2 FQGTGA. The J segment lost 4 bases and the V segment lost 4 bases, leaving 5 bases of the junction unmatched. DNA for the CDR3: TGTGCCAGCAGCTCAGATGGACTAGCGGGAGAGACCCAGTACTTC. As protein: CASSSDGLAGETQYF.

The chain is built from TRBV27 and TRBJ1-6; no clear D. Germline CDR1 reads MNHEY; CDR2 reads SMNVEV (reference sequence). The V end lost 6 bases, the J end lost 1 base, and 10 bases lay between the germline ends. The CDR3 is made up of 15 amino acids. Here the CDR3 reads CASRQNRSYNSPLHF. DNA for the CDR3: TGTGCCAGCAGACAAAATAGATCCTATAATTCACCCCTCCACTTT.

This sequence joins TRBV28 and TRBJ2-7; TRBD1 agrees at 7 bases. V shed 8 bases, J shed 1 base, and the junction held 5 bases outside the gene matches. The CDR3 sequence is 13 residues long. Germline-derived CDR1 and CDR2 are MDHEN and SYDVKM. The CDR3 spells CASGPGQSYEQYF. CDR3 bases: TGTGCCAGCGGACCGGGACAGTCCTACGAGCAGTACTTC.

The chain's CDR3 is CSASPNAGSGSLDEQYF. CDR3 nucleotides: TGCAGTGCTAGTCCTAATGCGGGTAGCGGGAGTCTAGACGAGCAGTACTTC. This chain connects TRBV20-1 to TRBJ2-7; 9 positions match TRBD2. The J segment lost 5 bases and the V segment lost 3 bases, leaving 17 bases of the junction unmatched. The CDR3 covers 17 residues. Germline V lookup: CDR1 DFQATT, CDR2 SNEGSKA (reference sequence).

J is TRBJ2-3 and V is TRBV19; D is possibly TRBD2 (5 bases). Germline-derived CDR1 and CDR2 are LNHDA and SQIVND (reference sequence). Trimming removed 4 bases at V and 2 bases at J, with 13 bases between. The CDR3 spans 15 residues. The CDR3 loop reads CASSNSAGSTDTQYF. In DNA form, the CDR3 reads TGTGCCAGTAGTAATTCGGCGGGCTCCACAGATACGCAGTATTTT.

The rearrangement links TRBV9 to TRBJ1-1; unclear D gene. The germline CDR1 and CDR2 sequences are SGDLS and YYNGEE. V lost 5 bases to trimming and J lost 6 bases, with 14 bases between them. The CDR3 sequence is 13 residues long. The CDR3: CASSNSGFAEAFF. CDR3 sequence (DNA): TGTGCCAGCAGTAACTCGGGGTTTGCTGAAGCTTTCTTT.

The chain combines TRBV24-1 with TRBJ1-4; D unclear. This CDR3 has 13 amino acids. V was cut by 2 bases and J by 6 bases, with 6 bases left in between. Per germline, CDR1 KGHDR and CDR2 SFDVKD. CDR3: CATSDSWDEKLFF. CDR3 DNA sequence: TGTGCCACCAGTGATTCGTGGGATGAAAAACTGTTTTTT.

V gene TRBV9 combines with J gene TRBJ2-7; tentative D call: TRBD2 (6 bases). The V end lost 0 bases, the J end lost 2 bases, and 9 bases lay between the germline ends. Germline V gene data show CDR1 as SGDLS and CDR2 as YYNGEE. The CDR3 consists of 14 residues. The CDR3 DNA follows: TGTGCCAGCAGCGTAGCTAGCGTGACCTACGAGCAGTACTTC. This encodes CASSVASVTYEQYF.

V is TRBV28 and J is TRBJ1-2; TRBD1 might be the D (6 bases). This CDR3 has 14 residues. V was shortened by 6 bases and J by 8 bases, with 19 bases between the two germline ends. Germline loops: CDR1 MDHEN, CDR2 SYDVKM. CDR3 nucleotides: TGTGCCAGCAGATCGGGACAAGGTGTAGAGGGCTACACCTTC. This gives the protein CASRSGQGVEGYTF.

The chain carries TRBV24-1 and TRBJ2-1; D may correspond to TRBD1 or TRBD2 (5 bases each). This CDR3 spans 14 amino acids. V lost 7 bases and J 1 base, leaving 10 bases between the germline ends. Germline V gene data show CDR1 as KGHDR and CDR2 as SFDVKD. CDR3 sequence reads: CATRGVGSYNEQFF. The DNA for the CDR3 is TGTGCCACCAGGGGGGTAGGGTCCTACAATGAGCAGTTCTTC.

This chain joins TRBV5-1 and TRBJ2-2; D is possibly TRBD1 (6 bases). The CDR3 is 16 amino acids. Germline-derived CDR1 and CDR2 are SGHRS and YFSETQ. The V end lost 0 bases, the J end lost 2 bases, and 11 bases lay between the germline ends. This CDR3 is CASSLDRAVNTGELFF. CDR3 in DNA: TGCGCCAGCAGCTTGGACAGGGCCGTTAACACCGGGGAGCTGTTTTTT.

The chain is built from TRBV25-1 and TRBJ2-7; 9 nucleotides line up with TRBD1. This CDR3 is built from 17 residues. Losses at the gene ends were 4 bases for V and 0 bases for J; bases not matched to a gene: 10. Germline loops: CDR1 MGHDK, CDR2 SYGVNS. The CDR3 DNA reads as TGTGCCAGCAGTGGACGGGGGACAGGGAGGTACTCCTACGAGCAGTACTTC. Its translation: CASSGRGTGRYSYEQYF.

The V and J genes are TRBV7-3 and TRBJ1-1, with D unresolved. Germline V lookup: CDR1 SGHTA, CDR2 FQGTGA. This CDR3 spans 13 amino acids. V was clipped by 5 bases and J by 1 base, with 8 bases between them. Here the CDR3 reads CASSSGSNTEAFF. The CDR3 bases are TGTGCCAGCAGCAGCGGGTCGAACACTGAAGCTTTCTTT.

V and J are TRBV19 and TRBJ2-1; 11 bases agree with TRBD2. Trimming cost V 3 bases and J 14 bases; bases outside gene matches: 6. The CDR3 contains 13 residues. Germline CDR1 LNHDA, CDR2 SQIVND (reference sequence). The CDR3: CASSISGRAEEFF. The CDR3 nucleotides read TGTGCCAGTAGTATTAGCGGGAGGGCCGAGGAGTTCTTC.

The sample holds a few counts of this clone. The CDR3 loop is CAWYSGNTIYF. The CDR3 DNA sequence: TGTGCCTGGTATTCTGGAAACACCATATATTTT. The chain employs TRBV30 and TRBJ1-3, with D hard to call. Germline CDR1 GTSNPN, CDR2 SVGIG (reference sequence). The V gene lost 5 bases and the J gene lost 1 base, with 3 bases spanning the gap. This CDR3 has 11 residues.

A few counts support this clone. This rearrangement joins TRBV4-2 to TRBJ2-2; D unresolved. Trimming took 4 bases from V and 6 from J, leaving 15 bases between them. This CDR3 is built from 15 residues. The germline V gene encodes CDR1 LGHNA and CDR2 YNFKEQ. CDR3 DNA sequence: TGTGCCAGCAGCCGAGAGAGGAATAATCCCGGGGAGCTGTTTTTT. It specifies CASSRERNNPGELFF.

The gene calls are TRBV11-2 and TRBJ2-7; D is perhaps TRBD1 (6 bases). The V end was cut by 5 bases, the J end by 4 bases, with 15 bases between. The germline gives CDR1 SGHAT, CDR2 FQNNGV. The CDR3 loop spans 14 amino acids. The CDR3 sequence: CASSPLNTGYEQYF. CDR3 DNA sequence: TGTGCCAGCAGCCCACTGAACACAGGGTACGAGCAGTACTTC.

This rearrangement joins TRBV2 to TRBJ2-2; D ambiguous. Germline values: CDR1 SNHLY, CDR2 FYNNEI. The length of the CDR3 is 13 residues. Trimming shortened V by 4 bases and J by 6 bases, and 9 bases separated the two germline ends. CDR3 loop: CASSGWGSGELFF. As DNA, the CDR3 is TGTGCCAGCAGTGGCTGGGGATCCGGGGAGCTGTTTTTT.

In this sample, this clone turned up once. The V call is TRBV11-3, the J call TRBJ1-1; D is unresolved. From germline, CDR1 is SGHNT and CDR2 YENEEA. Trimming pared 4 bases from V and 10 bases from J, leaving 19 bases between. The CDR3 is 14 residues long. As DNA, the CDR3 is TGTGCCAGCAGCTACCCCGGAGGCTGGGTTGGAGCTTTCTTT. It specifies CASSYPGGWVGAFF.

V usage is TRBV21-1 and J usage is TRBJ1-5. TRBV21-1 is a listed pseudogene. This CDR3 comprises 15 residues. The CDR3 loop reads CASSKHGRERQPQHF. CDR3 nucleotides: TGTGCCAGCAGCAAACATGGAAGGGAACGTCAGCCCCAGCATTTT.

This sequence joins TRBV10-3 and TRBJ2-7; no clear D gene. Germline V gives CDR1 ENHRY, CDR2 SYGVKD. This CDR3 spans 11 amino acids. V shed 2 bases and J shed 5 bases, with 4 bases lying between them. This chain's CDR3 is CAISERNEQYF. The CDR3 DNA reads as TGTGCCATCAGTGAGAGGAACGAGCAGTACTTC.

The V call is TRBV9, the J call TRBJ2-5; D is perhaps TRBD1 (6 bases). Trimming stripped 4 bases from V and 3 bases from J, with 10 bases between. The length of the CDR3 is 13 residues. The germline gives CDR1 SGDLS, CDR2 YYNGEE. The CDR3 is CASSFSGEETQYF. CDR3 DNA: TGTGCCAGCAGCTTTTCAGGGGAAGAGACCCAGTACTTC.

This chain links TRBV7-2 with TRBJ2-1, with TRBD2 as a possible D gene (5 bases). V lost 5 bases to trimming and J lost 8 bases, with 7 bases between them. This CDR3 has 11 amino acids. Germline V gives CDR1 SGHTA, CDR2 FQGNSA. The CDR3 is CASSRGDEQFF. CDR3 sequence (DNA): TGTGCCAGCAGCCGGGGTGATGAGCAGTTCTTC. The full variable domain, in which reference TRBV7-2 and TRBJ2-1 provide the parts outside the CDR3, is GAGVSQSPSNKVTEKGKDVELRCDPISGHTALYWYRQSLGQGLEFLIYFQGNSAPDKSGLPSDRFSAERTGGSVSTLTIQRTQQEDSAVYLCASSRGDEQFFGPGTRLTVL.

J is TRBJ2-2 and V is TRBV11-3; 13 bases are a match to TRBD2. From germline, CDR1 is SGHNT and CDR2 YENEEA. This CDR3 region has 17 residues. V was pared by 3 bases and J by 7 bases, with 8 bases of the junction left unmatched. CDR3 DNA sequence: TGTGCCAGCAGCTTCGGAGAGGGACTAGCGGGATTCGGGGAGCTGTTTTTT. It encodes CASSFGEGLAGFGELFF.

The V and J genes are TRBV6-5 and TRBJ2-7, with 9 positions matching TRBD1. Germline CDR1 is MNHEY and CDR2 is SVGAGI. CDR3 size: 15 residues. The V segment lost 3 bases and the J segment 2 bases; nucleotides outside the gene matches: 5. CDR3 coding DNA: TGTGCCAGCAGTTATTCGACAGGGGGGACCTACGAGCAGTACTTC. Translated, it gives CASSYSTGGTYEQYF.